This section outlines one T cell receptor beta chain sequence together with its context. What it recognizes is unknown. Generated by immunoSEQ multiplex PCR, the TCRdb table keeps only in-frame clones and is missing some. The table shows about 45,000 clones, with about 87% occurring only once. Trimming removed 4 bases from V and 4 bases from J; junction bases left unmatched: 9. CDR3 size: 15 residues. Germline values: CDR1 SGHDT, CDR2 YYEEEE. This record belongs to a study of OX40 agonist ivuxolimab in advanced cancers. In the study overall: Partial responses were observed in three patients, of whom one had hepatocellular carcinoma and two had cutaneous melanoma.

Study outcomes and limitations: Among T cells, CD8+ cells averaged more expanded clones than CD4+ cells. Antigen specificity remained undetermined for the expanded peripheral T cells.

The starting material was CD4+ or CD8+ T cells sorted from blood, obtained in a trial of the OX40 agonist ivuxolimab. The chain has TRBV5-6 and TRBJ1-1; 8 bases agree with TRBD1. The source is an adult with an advanced solid tumor such as melanoma, head and neck, liver or kidney cancer. In DNA, the CDR3 is TGTGCCAGCAGCCCCTGGACAGGGAAGGGCACTGAAGCTTTCTTT. Amino acids: CASSPWTGKGTEAFF.